The TCR beta chain described here comes from a study of shared clonotypes between healthy human individuals. For the study at large: The cohort had two women and three men, ages 18 to 49.

Every donor was a Caucasian adult from Nashville, Tennessee. General study results and limits: Clonotypes shared by all four sorted-subset donors had higher generation probabilities than non-shared clonotypes. Naive CD4 clonotypes were shared across a handful of donors at roughly 5.3%.

As for this clone: Its matching antigen is unknown.

Profiled with immunoSEQ multiplex PCR; TCRdb holds only in-frame clones, not every one. Here the sample spans about 1.1 million clones, around 77% being singletons. V lost 0 bases, J lost 0 bases, and 12 bases lay in between. Germline values: CDR1 MGHRA, CDR2 YSYEKL. The CDR3 is made up of 17 amino acids. The genes are TRBV4-1 and TRBJ1-3; D gene unclear. Sequencing used memory CD4+ T cells from PBMCs. Subset noted: CD45RA-negative fraction. This clonotype originated in a man between 18 and 29 years old in good health. Some clones in this sample may be carry-over from other donors' samples. The CDR3 DNA is TGCGCCAGCAGCCAAGATTCTCGCCTTTCCTCTGGAAACACCATATATTTT. Residues: CASSQDSRLSSGNTIYF.